Shown below are 21 T cell receptor beta chains from a single sample sequenced in a study of blood T cell repertoires in COVID-19. Profiling relied on immunoSEQ multiplex PCR, and the TCRdb table lists in-frame clones only, not all of them. The sample consists of some 170,000 clones, roughly 90% of them appearing once. Sequencing used peripheral blood. The receptors come from a man in his sixties with active or convalescent COVID-19.

This sequence joins TRBV3-1 (or the pseudogene TRBV3-2) and TRBJ2-7, with D tentatively TRBD1 (6 bases). The CDR3 length is 16 residues. CDR1 is LGHDT, CDR2 YNNKEL, per germline (reference sequence). V gave up 6 bases and J gave up 4 bases, with 22 bases separating them. The CDR3 nucleotides read TGTGCCAGCAGTCGACTCCCTAGCAGGGGTCGTTACGAGCAGTACTTC. Protein sequence: CASSRLPSRGRYEQYF.

The chain joins TRBV5-1 to TRBJ2-1; 9 bases fit TRBD2. Germline V gene sequence: CDR1 SGHRS, CDR2 YFSETQ. This CDR3 contains 19 residues. Losses at the gene ends were 4 bases for V and 4 bases for J; bases not matched to a gene: 18. CDR3 sequence reads: CASSQPGQDLAGYYNEQFF. CDR3 nucleotides: TGCGCCAGCAGCCAGCCGGGACAAGACCTAGCGGGGTATTACAATGAGCAGTTCTTC. Together with reference TRBV5-1 and TRBJ2-1, the CDR3 gives the full variable domain: KAGVTQTPRYLIKTRGQQVTLSCSPISGHRSVSWYQQTPGQGLQFLFEYFSETQRNKGNFPGRFSGRQFSNSRSEMNVSTLELGDSALYLCASSQPGQDLAGYYNEQFFGPGTRLTVL.

This clone has only a few counts. The chain employs TRBV25-1 and TRBJ1-5; D gene uncertain. The V and J ends lost 3 bases and 3 bases respectively, with 18 bases between them. The CDR3 is 17 residues long. Germline-derived CDR1 and CDR2 are MGHDK and SYGVNS. The CDR3 is CASSDVSGNRYNQPQHF. DNA for the CDR3: TGTGCCAGCAGTGATGTTTCGGGAAATCGATACAATCAGCCCCAGCATTTT.

CDR3 residues: CASSDSRSSYGYTF. Written as DNA, the CDR3 is TGTGCCAGCAGTGACTCGAGGAGCTCCTATGGCTACACCTTC. The J gene is TRBJ1-2, the V gene TRBV6-4, with unresolved D. Trimming shortened V by 0 bases and J by 4 bases, and 9 bases separated the two germline ends. The CDR3 runs to 14 residues. CDR1 is MRHNA, CDR2 SNTAGT, per germline.

The J gene is TRBJ2-5, the V gene TRBV27, with D possibly TRBD2 on 6 matching bases. This CDR3 has 14 amino acids. Germline CDR1 is MNHEY and CDR2 is SMNVEV (reference sequence). Trimming stripped 3 bases from V and 4 bases from J, with 12 bases between. Here the CDR3 reads CASSFMGGGETQYF. The CDR3 nucleotides read TGTGCCAGCAGTTTTATGGGGGGAGGAGAGACCCAGTACTTC.

The rearrangement links TRBV10-3 to TRBJ2-7; TRBD1 might be the D (5 bases). V lost 7 bases, J lost 1 base, and 11 bases lay in between. Germline CDR1 is ENHRY and CDR2 is SYGVKD. The CDR3 runs to 13 residues. DNA of the CDR3: TGTGCCATCATGGGGCAGGGATCCTACGAGCAGTACTTC. Amino acid sequence: CAIMGQGSYEQYF.

The rearrangement joins TRBV19 to TRBJ1-4; the match to TRBD1 covers 12 bases. This CDR3 has 16 amino acids. The germline V gene encodes CDR1 LNHDA and CDR2 SQIVND (reference sequence). Trimming cost V 5 bases and J 2 bases; bases outside gene matches: 3. The CDR3 sequence: CASSPGQGATNEKLFF. CDR3 sequence (DNA): TGTGCCAGTAGTCCGGGACAGGGGGCGACTAATGAAAAACTGTTTTTT.

This sequence joins TRBV9 and TRBJ2-3; TRBD2 aligns across 11 bases. Trimming removed 4 bases from V and 2 bases from J; junction bases left unmatched: 6. The CDR3 has 16 amino acids. Germline loops: CDR1 SGDLS, CDR2 YYNGEE. For the CDR3, the DNA is TGTGCCAGCAGCTCCGGACTAGCGGGTCTCACAGATACGCAGTATTTT. Translation gives CASSSGLAGLTDTQYF. Full variable domain (missing parts from reference TRBV9 and TRBJ2-3): DSGVTQTPKHLITATGQRVTLRCSPRSGDLSVYWYQQSLDQGLQFLIQYYNGEERAKGNILERFSAQQFPDLHSELNLSSLELGDSALYFCASSSGLAGLTDTQYFGPGTRLTVL.

This chain links TRBV7-8 with TRBJ1-5, with D hard to call. The CDR3 runs 17 residues. Germline assignment: CDR1 SGHVS and CDR2 FQNEAQ. Between the trimmed V and J ends, which lost 1 base and 1 base, there was a span of 14 bases. CDR3 sequence (DNA): TGTGCCAGCAGCTTAGTGCCCCGCGGGGTGAGCAATCAGCCCCAGCATTTT. This encodes CASSLVPRGVSNQPQHF.

The chain joins TRBV5-8 to TRBJ2-5; 8 nucleotides match TRBD1. Germline values: CDR1 SGHTS, CDR2 YDEGEE. The CDR3 totals 14 residues. The trim removed 2 bases at V and 7 bases at J, leaving 7 bases unmatched. CDR3: CASSFQGASGTQYF. Written as DNA, the CDR3 is TGTGCCAGCAGCTTTCAGGGGGCCAGCGGGACCCAGTACTTC.

CDR3 protein: CASSSPDRGRGRAFF. The CDR3, as DNA: TGTGCCAGCAGTTCCCCCGACAGGGGGCGAGGTAGAGCTTTCTTT. The chain recombines TRBV27 with TRBJ1-1, with 10 bases aligning to TRBD1. The CDR3 totals 15 residues. Germline V CDR1 and CDR2: MNHEY, SMNVEV (reference sequence). J gave up 10 bases and V 4 bases, and 12 bases lay outside the gene matches.

A single count supports this clone. The chain combines TRBV18 with TRBJ1-6; the D is unclear. V shed 3 bases and J shed 0 bases, with 12 bases lying between them. From germline, CDR1 is KGHSH and CDR2 LQKENI. The CDR3 sequence is 17 residues long. CDR3 loop: CASSPNSPSSYNSPLHF. The CDR3 region has the DNA TGTGCCAGCTCACCCAACAGCCCGAGCTCCTATAATTCACCCCTCCACTTT.

The rearrangement uses TRBV9 and TRBJ1-2; 7 nucleotides match TRBD1. J gave up 3 bases and V 0 bases, and 2 bases lay outside the gene matches. CDR3 length: 14 residues. Germline CDR1 and CDR2: SGDLS and YYNGEE. CDR3 in amino acids: CASSVEGGYYGYTF. In DNA form, the CDR3 reads TGTGCCAGCAGCGTAGAAGGGGGCTACTATGGCTACACCTTC.

The chain links TRBV10-1 to TRBJ2-5; 8 bases map to TRBD2. Unmatched junction bases numbered 13, after V lost 6 bases and J lost 7 bases. Germline loops: CDR1 WNHNN, CDR2 SYGVQD (reference sequence). CDR3 length: 15 amino acids. The CDR3: CASSRGLADQRTQYF. The CDR3 region has the DNA TGCGCCAGCAGCCGAGGACTAGCTGATCAGCGGACCCAGTACTTC.

This chain connects TRBV7-8 to TRBJ2-7; 14 bases align to TRBD2. V shed 4 bases and J 3 bases; nucleotides not matched to a gene: 5. This CDR3 has 16 amino acids. The V gene's germline CDR1 is SGHVS and CDR2 FQNEAQ. As DNA, the CDR3 is TGTGCCAGCAGCTGGGGACTAGCGGGAGCCAACTACGAGCAGTACTTC. Its translation is CASSWGLAGANYEQYF. The full variable domain, in which reference TRBV7-8 and TRBJ2-7 provide the parts outside the CDR3, is GAGVSQSPRYKVAKRGQDVALRCDPISGHVSLFWYQQALGQGPEFLTYFQNEAQLDKSGLPSDRFFAERPEGSVSTLKIQRTQQEDSAVYLCASSWGLAGANYEQYFGPGTRLTVT.

The chain couples TRBV27 to TRBJ2-1, with 14 bases fitting TRBD2. CDR1 and CDR2 (germline): MNHEY, SMNVEV (reference sequence). This CDR3 comprises 18 residues. V trimming: 3 bases; J trimming: 8 bases; junction bases outside the gene matches: 12. The CDR3 sequence: CASSFRTLGTSGSYEQFF. CDR3 sequence (DNA): TGTGCCAGCAGTTTTCGGACACTCGGGACTAGCGGGAGCTATGAGCAGTTCTTC.

The rearrangement joins TRBV11-2 to TRBJ1-5, with D possibly matching TRBD1 (6 bases). The V and J ends lost 6 bases and 2 bases respectively, with 11 bases between them. In germline, CDR1 is SGHAT, CDR2 FQNNGV. The CDR3 has 14 residues. The CDR3 DNA reads TGTGCCAGCAGTCCGGGACATGGCAATCAGCCCCAGCATTTT. Residues: CASSPGHGNQPQHF.

The chain is built from TRBV6-1 and TRBJ2-5; 7 bases fit TRBD2. The CDR3 consists of 17 residues. CDR1 and CDR2 (germline): MNHNS, SASEGT. V shed 2 bases and J 5 bases; nucleotides not matched to a gene: 14. This CDR3 is CASSETTGTTKGETQYF. CDR3 DNA: TGTGCCAGCAGTGAAACAACCGGGACTACCAAAGGGGAGACCCAGTACTTC.

The J gene is TRBJ2-1, the V gene TRBV5-1; D remains ambiguous. This CDR3 spans 13 amino acids. Germline V gene data show CDR1 as SGHRS and CDR2 as YFSETQ. Trimming stripped 4 bases from V and 5 bases from J, with 10 bases between. The CDR3 DNA reads TGCGCCAGCAGCCACTCACCGGACAATGAGCAGTTCTTC. As protein: CASSHSPDNEQFF. Variable domain in full (rest from reference TRBV5-1 and TRBJ2-1): KAGVTQTPRYLIKTRGQQVTLSCSPISGHRSVSWYQQTPGQGLQFLFEYFSETQRNKGNFPGRFSGRQFSNSRSEMNVSTLELGDSALYLCASSHSPDNEQFFGPGTRLTVL.

V gene TRBV6-5 combines with J gene TRBJ2-2, with D possibly TRBD2 on 6 matching bases. The CDR3 is made up of 15 amino acids. Germline V gene data show CDR1 as MNHEY and CDR2 as SVGAGI. V gave up 11 bases and J gave up 4 bases, with 20 bases separating them. The CDR3 coding sequence is TGTGCCGCAAAGAGTTTGGCGGGACGCACCGGGGAGCTGTTTTTT. Amino acids: CAAKSLAGRTGELFF.

The V gene is TRBV4-1, the J gene TRBJ1-1, with TRBD1 as a possible D gene (6 bases). The CDR3 consists of 11 residues. Germline lookup yields CDR1 MGHRA and CDR2 YSYEKL. Trimming left V 7 bases short and J 6 bases short, with 9 bases between. The CDR3 sequence is CASTRGAEAFF. The CDR3, as DNA: TGCGCCAGCACCAGGGGCGCTGAAGCTTTCTTT.